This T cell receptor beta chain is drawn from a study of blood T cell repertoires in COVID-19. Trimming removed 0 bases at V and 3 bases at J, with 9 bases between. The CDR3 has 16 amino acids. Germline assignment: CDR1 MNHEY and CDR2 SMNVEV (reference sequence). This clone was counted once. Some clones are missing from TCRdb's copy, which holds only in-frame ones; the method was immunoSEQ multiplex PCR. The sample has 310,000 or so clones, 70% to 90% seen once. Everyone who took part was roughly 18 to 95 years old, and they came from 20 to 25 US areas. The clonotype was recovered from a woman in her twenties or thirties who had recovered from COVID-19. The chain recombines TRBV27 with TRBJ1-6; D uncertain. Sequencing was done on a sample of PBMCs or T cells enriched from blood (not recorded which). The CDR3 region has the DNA TGTGCCAGCAGTTTATCGGTCAGGCACTATAATTCACCCCTCCACTTT. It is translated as CASSLSVRHYNSPLHF.